This T cell receptor beta chain appears in the sequencing data of a study of tumor and adjacent non-tumor tissue in lung cancer. Three rounds of nested PCR, following a modified ARM-PCR protocol, produced the TCRbeta library. TCRdb ran MiXCR on the multiplex PCR reads and lists one entry per CDR3 protein. The sample lists more than 90,000 distinct CDR3 sequences; less than 75% were seen once. RNA was extracted from bulk tissue without any cell sorting. The receptor was isolated from a man aged 55-75 years with non-small cell lung cancer. Material for sequencing was lung tumor tissue.

The CDR3 DNA reads TGTGCCAGCAGTTTAGTGAGTCTCACCAATGAGCAGTTCTTC. This encodes CASSLVSLTNEQFF. V gene TRBV12-3 or TRBV12-4 combines with J gene TRBJ2-1, with D unclear. The V end was cut by 1 base, the J end by 6 bases, with 10 bases between. The CDR3 sequence is 14 residues long.